Included here is one T cell receptor (beta chain) sequence, with context. Its antigen is unknown. Using unique molecular identifiers, the investigators prepared the TCRbeta library. In TCRdb, the PCR reads were re-called with MiXCR into one record per CDR3 protein. The sample comprises some 840,000 distinct CDR3 sequences, roughly 16% of which are singletons, and approximately 4.5% rests with the top ten. The CDR3 has 17 residues. The trim removed 1 base at V and 1 base at J, leaving 3 bases unmatched. CDR1 is DFQATT, CDR2 SNEGSKA, per germline (reference sequence). The entry originates in a study of T-cell reconstitution after alpha-beta-depleted transplantation in children. Study-level points and caveats: Roughly two months post-transplant, alpha-beta T cells reportedly originated from several hundred graft clones that had expanded. Diversity and T-cell counts at one year after transplant derived mostly from new T cells.

The rearrangement joins TRBV20-1 to TRBJ2-1; TRBD2 agrees at 14 bases. The clonotype was recovered from a male patient between 5 and 17 years old who had a stem cell transplant for acute lymphoblastic leukemia, so the T cells may come from the graft donor. The sequences come from PBMCs, mostly from graft donor cells, collected 360 days after TCRalphabeta/CD19-depleted stem cell transplant. In DNA form, the CDR3 reads TGCAGTGCTAGAGTAGGACTAGCGGGAGGTTCCTACAATGAGCAGTTCTTC. Amino acid sequence: CSARVGLAGGSYNEQFF.